These 7 T cell receptor beta chains were sequenced from one sample in a study of blood T cells in healthy people across ages. Primers used in a second PCR of about 7 to 12 cycles were a sample-barcoded 5' primer and a J-beta primer mix. TCRdb processed the 5' RACE reads anew with MiXCR; each CDR3 protein has one entry. The sample has about 2 million distinct CDR3 sequences, 49% seen once. Sequenced sample: blood. Every receptor here comes from a woman aged 40-49 years in good health.

The chain joins TRBV28 to TRBJ2-5; D not resolved. V shed 2 bases and J shed 6 bases, with 10 bases lying between them. In germline, CDR1 is MDHEN, CDR2 SYDVKM. CDR3 length equals 13 residues. The CDR3 region has the DNA TGTGCCAGCAGTTTAGGTGGGGAAAAGACCCAGTACTTC. This gives the protein CASSLGGEKTQYF.

Only a few counts were recorded for this clonotype. V usage is TRBV6-5 and J usage is TRBJ2-7; 10 bases match TRBD2. The CDR3 has 15 residues. Germline V gene data show CDR1 as MNHEY and CDR2 as SVGAGI. Trimming removed 0 bases from V and 3 bases from J; junction bases left unmatched: 2. CDR3 DNA: TGTGCCAGCAGTTACTCGGCTAGCGGGGGCTACGAGCAGTACTTC. It encodes CASSYSASGGYEQYF.

Concerning this clonotype: Just one base apart from a much larger clone, this may be a read error. J is TRBJ2-7 and V is TRBV5-1; 10 bases are a match to TRBD2. The junction had 10 bases not matched to a gene; V was cut back by 7 bases and J by 0 bases. This CDR3 comprises 16 residues. In germline, CDR1 is SGHRS, CDR2 YFSETQ. CDR3 region: CASGARTSGSSYEQYF. CDR3 coding DNA: TGCGCCAGCGGCGCGCGGACTAGCGGAAGCTCCTACGAGCAGTACTTC.

This chain joins TRBV3-1 and TRBJ2-5, with 11 bases lining up with TRBD1. V dropped 3 bases and J dropped 1; count of bases not matched to a gene: 7. CDR3 length: 17 amino acids. Germline V gene sequence: CDR1 LGHDT, CDR2 YNNKEL (reference sequence). DNA of the CDR3: TGTGCCAGCAGCCACATAGCCGGGACAGGGGGCCAAGAGACCCAGTACTTC. Amino acid sequence: CASSHIAGTGGQETQYF.

This clonotype was detected ten times or more. The gene calls are TRBV5-1 and TRBJ2-1, with 7 nucleotides matching TRBD2. This CDR3 is 13 amino acids long. CDR1 and CDR2 (germline): SGHRS, YFSETQ. Germline trimming cut 3 bases from V and 8 bases from J; bases unmatched to any gene: 5. DNA for the CDR3: TGCGCCAGCAGCTCGGGGGGAGGCGATGAGCAGTTCTTC. As protein: CASSSGGGDEQFF.

A single count supports this clonotype. It may be a read error: a sequence one base away is much more abundant. This sequence joins TRBV3-1 and TRBJ2-1; no clear D gene. The CDR3 has 13 amino acids. Germline-derived CDR1 and CDR2 are LGHDT and YNNKEL (reference sequence). Trimming cost V 3 bases and J 13 bases, with 16 bases left between them. This chain's CDR3 is CASSHPQQETQFF. The CDR3 region has the DNA TGTGCCAGCAGCCATCCCCAGCAAGAGACCCAGTTCTTC.

This clonotype appeared a few times. The chain has TRBV10-3 and TRBJ2-1; 13 bases align to TRBD2. After removal of 10 bases from V and 0 bases from J, the junction contained 9 bases not matched to a gene. This CDR3 is 17 amino acids long. Looked up from germline, CDR1 is ENHRY and CDR2 is SYGVKD. CDR3 loop: CATQTSGGPSSYNEQFF. The CDR3 nucleotides read TGTGCCACCCAGACTAGCGGGGGGCCAAGCTCCTACAATGAGCAGTTCTTC.